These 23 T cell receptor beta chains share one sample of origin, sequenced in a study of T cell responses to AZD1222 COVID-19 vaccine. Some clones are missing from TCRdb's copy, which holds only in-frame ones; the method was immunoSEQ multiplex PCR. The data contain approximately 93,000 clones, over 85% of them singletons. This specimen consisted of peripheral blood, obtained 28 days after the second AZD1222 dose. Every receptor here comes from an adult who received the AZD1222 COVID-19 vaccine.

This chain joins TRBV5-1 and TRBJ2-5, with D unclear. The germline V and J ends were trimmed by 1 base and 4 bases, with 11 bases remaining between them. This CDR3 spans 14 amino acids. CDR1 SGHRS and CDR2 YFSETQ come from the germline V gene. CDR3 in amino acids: CASSLSGPGETQYF. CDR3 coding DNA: TGCGCCAGCAGCTTGTCGGGCCCCGGAGAGACCCAGTACTTC.

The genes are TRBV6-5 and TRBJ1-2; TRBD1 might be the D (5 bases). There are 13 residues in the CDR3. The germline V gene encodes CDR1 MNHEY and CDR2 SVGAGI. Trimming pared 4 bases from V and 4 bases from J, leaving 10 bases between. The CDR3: CASSWGSSYGYTF. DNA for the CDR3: TGTGCCAGCAGTTGGGGCAGCAGCTATGGCTACACCTTC.

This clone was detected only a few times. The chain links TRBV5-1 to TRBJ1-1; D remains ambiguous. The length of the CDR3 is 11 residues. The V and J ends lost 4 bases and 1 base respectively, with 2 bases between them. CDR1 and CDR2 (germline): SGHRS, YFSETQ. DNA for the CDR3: TGCGCCAGCAGCCAGAACACTGAAGCTTTCTTT. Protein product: CASSQNTEAFF.

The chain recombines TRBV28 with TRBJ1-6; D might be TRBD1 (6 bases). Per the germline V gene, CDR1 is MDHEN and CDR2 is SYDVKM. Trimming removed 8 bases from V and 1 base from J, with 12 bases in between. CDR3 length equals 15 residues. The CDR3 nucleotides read TGTGCCAGCCAGGTAGGGGGATCCTATAATTCACCCCTCCACTTT. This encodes CASQVGGSYNSPLHF.

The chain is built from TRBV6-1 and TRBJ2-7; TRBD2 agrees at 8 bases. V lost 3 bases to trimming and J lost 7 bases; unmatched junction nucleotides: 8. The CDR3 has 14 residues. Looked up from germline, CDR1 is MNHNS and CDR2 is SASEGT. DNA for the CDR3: TGTGCCAGCAGTGACCTGGGACTAGGGGGGGAGCAGTACGTC. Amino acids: CASSDLGLGGEQYV.

The CDR3 region has the DNA TGTGCCAGCAGTCCCAGGGGATTGACTAATGAAAAACTGTTTTTT. Translating gives CASSPRGLTNEKLFF. The chain couples TRBV6-5 to TRBJ1-4, with D perhaps TRBD1 (6 bases). Germline CDR1 and CDR2: MNHEY and SVGAGI. Trimming removed 5 bases at V and 2 bases at J, with 12 bases between. This CDR3 has 15 amino acids.

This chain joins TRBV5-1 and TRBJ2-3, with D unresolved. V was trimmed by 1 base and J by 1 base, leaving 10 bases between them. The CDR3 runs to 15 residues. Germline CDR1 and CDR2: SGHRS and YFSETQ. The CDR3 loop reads CASSLQRVGTDTQYF. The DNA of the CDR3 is TGCGCCAGCAGCTTGCAAAGAGTCGGCACAGATACGCAGTATTTT.

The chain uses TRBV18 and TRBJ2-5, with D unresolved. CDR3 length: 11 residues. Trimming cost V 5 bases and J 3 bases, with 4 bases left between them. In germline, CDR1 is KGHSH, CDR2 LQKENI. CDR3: CASSTKETQYF. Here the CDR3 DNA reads TGTGCCAGCTCAACCAAAGAGACCCAGTACTTC. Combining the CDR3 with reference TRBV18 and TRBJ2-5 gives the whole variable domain NAGVMQNPRHLVRRRGQEARLRCSPMKGHSHVYWYRQLPEEGLKFMVYLQKENIIDESGMPKERFSAEFPKEGPSILRIQQVVRGDSAAYFCASSTKETQYFGPGTRLLVL.

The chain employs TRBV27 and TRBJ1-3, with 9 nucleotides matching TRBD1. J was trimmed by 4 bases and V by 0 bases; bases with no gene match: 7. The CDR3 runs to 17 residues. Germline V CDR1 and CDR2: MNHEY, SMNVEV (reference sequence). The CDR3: CASSLSWTGDAGNTIYF. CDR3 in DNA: TGTGCCAGCAGTTTATCGTGGACAGGGGATGCCGGAAACACCATATATTTT.

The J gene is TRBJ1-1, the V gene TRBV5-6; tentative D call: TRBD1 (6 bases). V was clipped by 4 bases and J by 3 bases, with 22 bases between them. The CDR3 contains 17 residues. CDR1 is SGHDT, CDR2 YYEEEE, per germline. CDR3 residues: CASSPTWGREGDTEAFF. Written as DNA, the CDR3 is TGTGCCAGCAGCCCGACCTGGGGTCGAGAGGGGGACACTGAAGCTTTCTTT.

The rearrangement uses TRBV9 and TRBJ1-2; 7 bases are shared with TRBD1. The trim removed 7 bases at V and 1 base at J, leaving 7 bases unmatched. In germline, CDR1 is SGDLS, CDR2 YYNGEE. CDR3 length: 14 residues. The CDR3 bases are TGTGCCAGCGCGATAGGGACAGATAACTATGGCTACACCTTC. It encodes CASAIGTDNYGYTF.

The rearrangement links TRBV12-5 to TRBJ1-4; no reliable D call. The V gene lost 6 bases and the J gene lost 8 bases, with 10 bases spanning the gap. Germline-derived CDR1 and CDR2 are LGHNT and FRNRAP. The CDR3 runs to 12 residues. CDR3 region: CASGKAGEKLFF. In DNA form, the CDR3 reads TGTGCTAGTGGCAAGGCTGGAGAAAAACTGTTTTTT.

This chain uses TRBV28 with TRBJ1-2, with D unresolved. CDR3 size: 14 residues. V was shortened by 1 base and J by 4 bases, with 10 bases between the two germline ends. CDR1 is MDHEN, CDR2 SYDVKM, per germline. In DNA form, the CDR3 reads TGTGCCAGCAGTTTATCTGTGACTCTCTATGGCTACACCTTC. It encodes CASSLSVTLYGYTF.

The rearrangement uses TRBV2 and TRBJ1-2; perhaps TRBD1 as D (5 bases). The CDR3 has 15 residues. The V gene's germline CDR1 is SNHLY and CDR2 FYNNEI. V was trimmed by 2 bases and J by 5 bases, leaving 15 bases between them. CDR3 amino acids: CASSEIRGIGYGYTF. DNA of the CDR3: TGTGCCAGCAGTGAAATCCGGGGGATAGGATATGGCTACACCTTC.

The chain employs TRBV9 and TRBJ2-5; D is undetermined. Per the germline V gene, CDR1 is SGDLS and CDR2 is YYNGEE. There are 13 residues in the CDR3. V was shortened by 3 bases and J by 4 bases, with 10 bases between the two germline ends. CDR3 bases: TGTGCCAGCAGCGACAACGTGGGAGAGACCCAGTACTTC. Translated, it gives CASSDNVGETQYF.

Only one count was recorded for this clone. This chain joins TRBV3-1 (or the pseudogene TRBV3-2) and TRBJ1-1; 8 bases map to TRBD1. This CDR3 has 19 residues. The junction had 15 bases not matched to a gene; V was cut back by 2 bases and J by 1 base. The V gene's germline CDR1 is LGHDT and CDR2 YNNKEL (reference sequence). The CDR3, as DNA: TGTGCCAGCAGCCAACGGGTCGGAAGACAGGGGATCTCGAACACTGAAGCTTTCTTT. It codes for CASSQRVGRQGISNTEAFF.

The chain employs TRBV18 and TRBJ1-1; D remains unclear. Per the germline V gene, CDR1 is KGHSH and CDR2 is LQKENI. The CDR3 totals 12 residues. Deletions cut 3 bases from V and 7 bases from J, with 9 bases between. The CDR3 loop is CASSPDRFEAFF. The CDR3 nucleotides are TGTGCCAGCTCACCGGACCGCTTTGAAGCTTTCTTT. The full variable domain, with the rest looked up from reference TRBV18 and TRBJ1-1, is NAGVMQNPRHLVRRRGQEARLRCSPMKGHSHVYWYRQLPEEGLKFMVYLQKENIIDESGMPKERFSAEFPKEGPSILRIQQVVRGDSAAYFCASSPDRFEAFFGQGTRLTVV.

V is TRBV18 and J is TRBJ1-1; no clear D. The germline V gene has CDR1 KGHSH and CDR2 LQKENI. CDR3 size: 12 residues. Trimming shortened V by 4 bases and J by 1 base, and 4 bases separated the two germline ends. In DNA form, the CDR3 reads TGTGCCAGCTCACAAGAGAACACTGAAGCTTTCTTT. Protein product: CASSQENTEAFF.

This chain's CDR3 is CASTNRARSGDNSPLHF. DNA for the CDR3: TGTGCCAGCACGAACAGGGCTCGGAGTGGGGATAATTCACCCCTCCACTTT. The chain couples TRBV2 to TRBJ1-6; TRBD1 might be the D (6 bases). The germline CDR1 and CDR2 sequences are SNHLY and FYNNEI. This CDR3 contains 17 residues. Trimming took 7 bases from V and 5 from J, leaving 21 bases between them.

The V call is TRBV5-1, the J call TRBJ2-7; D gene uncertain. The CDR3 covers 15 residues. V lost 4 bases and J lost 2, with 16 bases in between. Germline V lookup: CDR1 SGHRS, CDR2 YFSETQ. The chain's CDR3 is CASSVGVGSTYEQYV. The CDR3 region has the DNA TGCGCCAGCAGCGTCGGAGTGGGGTCAACCTACGAGCAGTACGTC.

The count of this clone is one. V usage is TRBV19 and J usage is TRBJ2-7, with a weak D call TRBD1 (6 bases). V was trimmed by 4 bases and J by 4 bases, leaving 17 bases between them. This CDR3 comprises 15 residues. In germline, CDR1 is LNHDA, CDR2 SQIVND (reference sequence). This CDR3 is CASSKQGKASYEQYF. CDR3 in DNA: TGTGCCAGTAGTAAACAGGGCAAGGCTTCATACGAGCAGTACTTC.

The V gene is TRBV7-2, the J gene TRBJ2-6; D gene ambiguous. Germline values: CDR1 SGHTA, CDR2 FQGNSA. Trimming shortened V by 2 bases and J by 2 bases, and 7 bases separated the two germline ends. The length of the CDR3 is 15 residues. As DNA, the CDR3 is TGTGCCAGCAGCTTACGGGTAGCTGGGGCCAACGTCCTGACTTTC. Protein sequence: CASSLRVAGANVLTF.

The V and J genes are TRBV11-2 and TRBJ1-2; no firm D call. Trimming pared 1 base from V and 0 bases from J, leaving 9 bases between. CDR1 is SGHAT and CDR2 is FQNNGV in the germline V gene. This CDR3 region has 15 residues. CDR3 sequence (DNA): TGTGCCAGCAGCTTAGGTTTAAGGGCTAACTATGGCTACACCTTC. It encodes CASSLGLRANYGYTF.